The next 14 T cell receptor beta chains were all read from a single sample in a study of blood T cell repertoires in COVID-19. The assay was immunoSEQ multiplex PCR, and TCRdb's table has in-frame clones only and misses some. The sample includes around 99,000 clones, roughly 82% seen only once; the top ten take approximately 7.9%. Material: peripheral blood. The source is an elderly woman with active or convalescent COVID-19.

The chain combines TRBV5-6 with TRBJ2-7; D remains ambiguous. Trimming shortened V by 2 bases and J by 1 base, and 4 bases separated the two germline ends. CDR1 is SGHDT, CDR2 YYEEEE, per germline. The CDR3 loop spans 12 amino acids. In DNA form, the CDR3 reads TGTGCCAGCAGCTTCACATCCTACGAGCAGTACTTC. Its translation is CASSFTSYEQYF.

The chain is built from TRBV4-1 and TRBJ2-1; 8 bases align to TRBD2. Losses at the gene ends were 4 bases for V and 7 bases for J; bases not matched to a gene: 18. There are 18 residues in the CDR3. Germline assignment: CDR1 MGHRA and CDR2 YSYEKL. CDR3 bases: TGCGCCAGCAGCCCGGGGGGGCGGGCCCGAAGAGGGGTAAATGAGCAGTTCTTC. Protein product: CASSPGGRARRGVNEQFF.

V is TRBV28 and J is TRBJ2-2; a weak D match, TRBD2 (5 bases). Looked up from germline, CDR1 is MDHEN and CDR2 is SYDVKM. With 2 bases removed from V and 1 base from J, the gap between germline ends came to 8 bases. CDR3 length: 15 residues. The CDR3 bases are TGTGCCAGCAGTTTAGGACTCTTGAACACCGGGGAGCTGTTTTTT. This sequence encodes CASSLGLLNTGELFF.

The chain carries TRBV5-6 and TRBJ1-1; perhaps TRBD1 as D (5 bases). CDR3 size: 14 residues. V was cut by 3 bases and J by 7 bases, with 16 bases left in between. CDR1 is SGHDT and CDR2 is YYEEEE in the germline V gene. The DNA for the CDR3 is TGTGCCAGCAGCTGGGGTCAGGGTCGTGGTGAAGCTTTCTTT. It codes for CASSWGQGRGEAFF.

The V and J genes are TRBV10-3 and TRBJ1-6; TRBD1 matches 7 bases. This CDR3 is built from 16 residues. Per the germline V gene, CDR1 is ENHRY and CDR2 is SYGVKD. The V segment lost 6 bases and the J segment 8 bases; nucleotides outside the gene matches: 13. CDR3 nucleotides: TGTGCCATCAGGAGAGAAGGGGGCAGAGGGTATTCACCCCTCCACTTT. Translation gives CAIRREGGRGYSPLHF.

The chain couples TRBV30 to TRBJ1-1, with D maybe TRBD1 (6 bases). V was clipped by 3 bases and J by 2 bases, with 16 bases between them. The V gene's germline CDR1 is GTSNPN and CDR2 SVGIG (reference sequence). This CDR3 spans 15 amino acids. The CDR3 spells CAWRTLVGGNTEAFF. In nucleotides, the CDR3 is TGTGCCTGGAGGACTCTGGTAGGGGGAAACACTGAAGCTTTCTTT.

V and J are TRBV28 and TRBJ1-4; D unresolved. Deletions cut 2 bases from V and 4 bases from J, with 8 bases between. This CDR3 is built from 14 residues. Germline CDR1 reads MDHEN; CDR2 reads SYDVKM. The CDR3 bases are TGTGCCAGCAGTTTACAACAGAATAATGAAAAACTGTTTTTT. Protein: CASSLQQNNEKLFF.

This clone was seen only once. The CDR3 DNA reads as TGTGCCAGTAGTATCCCAGGTAGCTCTGGGGCCAACGTCCTGACTTTC. Translation: CASSIPGSSGANVLTF. J is TRBJ2-6 and V is TRBV19, with D uncertain. This CDR3 has 16 residues. Germline V gene lookup returns CDR1 LNHDA and CDR2 SQIVND (reference sequence). Deletions cut 3 bases from V and 0 bases from J, with 9 bases between.

The chain links TRBV19 to TRBJ1-2; TRBD1 is a possible D gene (6 bases). Looked up from germline, CDR1 is LNHDA and CDR2 is SQIVND (reference sequence). The CDR3 has 14 residues. Trimming took 4 bases from V and 4 from J, leaving 13 bases between them. The CDR3 DNA is TGTGCCAGTAGTAACGGACAGAGACTCTATGGCTACACCTTC. Encoded protein: CASSNGQRLYGYTF.

This clone occurred once. The chain links TRBV5-6 to TRBJ1-1; a weak D match, TRBD1 (6 bases). The CDR3 consists of 14 residues. The V gene lost 0 bases and the J gene lost 1 base, with 7 bases spanning the gap. CDR1 SGHDT and CDR2 YYEEEE come from the germline V gene. CDR3 coding DNA: TGTGCCAGCAGCTTGGCGGACAGGAACACTGAAGCTTTCTTT. Its protein is CASSLADRNTEAFF.

This clone was recorded a few times. The chain uses TRBV27 and TRBJ1-5; 8 nucleotides align to TRBD1. CDR3 size: 17 residues. CDR1 MNHEY and CDR2 SMNVEV come from the germline V gene (reference sequence). V shed 4 bases and J 2 bases; nucleotides not matched to a gene: 10. The CDR3 nucleotides are TGTGCCAGCAGTTCTATGCCGGGACAGGCCCGCAATCAGCCCCAGCATTTT. It specifies CASSSMPGQARNQPQHF.

This rearrangement joins TRBV5-1 to TRBJ1-1; D is possibly TRBD1 (5 bases). The germline CDR1 and CDR2 sequences are SGHRS and YFSETQ. Trimming shortened V by 2 bases and J by 1 base, and 6 bases separated the two germline ends. The CDR3 spans 13 residues. CDR3 coding DNA: TGCGCCAGCAGCTTCGACAGGAACACTGAAGCTTTCTTT. This gives the protein CASSFDRNTEAFF.

This clone was observed a few times. The chain couples TRBV7-9 to TRBJ1-6; a weak D match, TRBD1 (6 bases). Germline CDR1 SEHNR, CDR2 FQNEAQ (reference sequence). The CDR3 is 18 residues long. V lost 5 bases and J lost 5, with 22 bases in between. CDR3 sequence (DNA): TGTGCCAGCAGCCCGGGGGCGGGGGCCTTAAGGAATAATTCACCCCTCCACTTT. It encodes CASSPGAGALRNNSPLHF.

V gene TRBV6-5 combines with J gene TRBJ2-5, with a possible D match to TRBD1 (5 bases). The CDR3 length is 13 residues. Trimming removed 7 bases at V and 2 bases at J, with 11 bases between. Germline-derived CDR1 and CDR2 are MNHEY and SVGAGI. In nucleotides, the CDR3 is TGTGCCAGCAATAGACAGATTCAAGAGACCCAGTACTTC. It codes for CASNRQIQETQYF.